This entry features one TCR beta chain sequence. What it binds is unknown. The sample comes from a study of shared clonotypes between healthy human individuals. Study at large: Aged between 18 and 49, the donors were a couple of women and three men. Overall study findings and caveats: Generation probabilities were higher for clonotypes shared across all four sorted-subset donors than for unshared ones.

Here immunoSEQ multiplex PCR was the method, and the copy in TCRdb shows in-frame clones only, minus some. The sample comprises 600,000 to 800,000 clones, 55% to 75% of which are singletons, and about 1.7% rests with the top ten. Subsets obtained from CD4+ cells comprised CD45RA+ naive and CD45RA-negative memory cells. The CDR3 has 14 amino acids. Germline assignment: CDR1 SGHTA and CDR2 FQGNSA. V dropped 3 bases and J dropped 3 bases, with 12 bases sitting between them. V is TRBV7-2 and J is TRBJ2-7; D remains unclear. Source material: memory CD4+ T cells sorted from blood. The subset denotes: CD45RA-negative fraction. This clonotype originated in a woman in her thirties in good health. CDR3 residues: CASSLFATSYEQYF. DNA for the CDR3: TGTGCCAGCAGCTTGTTCGCGACGAGCTACGAGCAGTACTTC.